Included here is one T cell receptor beta chain sequence, with context. This sample was taken from a study of blood T cell repertoires in COVID-19. Germline values: CDR1 MNHEY, CDR2 SMNVEV (reference sequence). CDR3 length: 17 residues. V lost 2 bases, J lost 0 bases, and 14 bases lay in between. Sequencing was performed with immunoSEQ multiplex PCR; in TCRdb, only in-frame clones are kept and a portion is missing. This table has over 200,000 clones, roughly nine tenths appearing once. This chain uses TRBV27 with TRBJ1-5, with D tentatively TRBD1 (5 bases). Sequencing was done on a sample of PBMCs or T cells enriched from blood (not recorded which). This sequence was found in a woman aged 50 to 60 in a cohort exposed to, infected with or recovered from COVID-19 (not recorded which). CDR3 loop: CASSLRFGGDSNQPQHF. The CDR3 region has the DNA TGTGCCAGCAGTTTACGGTTTGGGGGGGATAGCAATCAGCCCCAGCATTTT.